This T cell receptor beta chain was retrieved from a study of T cell responses to AZD1222 COVID-19 vaccine. Findings of the study overall: At study baseline, merely six AZD1222 recipients were seropositive. The breadth and depth of Spike-specific TCRs increased once two AZD1222 doses had been given. It should be noted that donors were predominantly white British and more often female, and clonal diversity was possibly underestimated.

V shed 2 bases and J shed 2 bases, with 7 bases lying between them. In germline, CDR1 is SGHAT, CDR2 FQNNGV. This CDR3 spans 14 amino acids. Points on this clone: Its antigen is unidentified.

Assay used: immunoSEQ multiplex PCR; TCRdb lists only in-frame clones, some missing. Counted here are roughly 160,000 clones, roughly 90% occurring once; the ten biggest clones make up 5.5%. The source is an adult in good health. The chain employs TRBV11-2 and TRBJ1-3; D not resolved. The source was peripheral blood, collected on day 0 of AZD1222 vaccination. For the CDR3, the DNA is TGTGCCAGCAGCTTACAGGAAGCTGGAAACACCATATATTTT. This encodes CASSLQEAGNTIYF.